These 10 T cell receptor beta chains were all obtained from the same sample, sequenced in a study of T cells in tuberculosis. The method was immunoSEQ multiplex PCR; TCRdb's version includes in-frame clones alone and lacks a portion of them. The table records around 10,000 clones, about 93% of them present only once. What was sequenced was PBMCs. These receptors were obtained from an adult with tuberculosis.

The V gene is TRBV6-5, the J gene TRBJ2-7, with TRBD1 matching 10 bases. Unmatched junction bases numbered 7, after V lost 6 bases and J lost 5 bases. Germline assignment: CDR1 MNHEY and CDR2 SVGAGI. The CDR3 totals 14 residues. As DNA, the CDR3 is TGTGCCAGCAGCCCGGGACAGGGGTTTGACGAGCAGTACTTC. It translates to CASSPGQGFDEQYF.

V is TRBV18 and J is TRBJ2-2; the match to TRBD2 covers 8 bases. Germline V gives CDR1 KGHSH, CDR2 LQKENI. The V segment lost 8 bases and the J segment 6 bases; nucleotides outside the gene matches: 5. CDR3 size: 13 residues. This chain's CDR3 is CASRLRGAGELFF. The CDR3, as DNA: TGTGCCAGCCGACTGCGGGGGGCCGGGGAGCTGTTTTTT.

The gene calls are TRBV7-7 and TRBJ2-7; 10 positions match TRBD2. Trimming removed 5 bases from V and 6 bases from J; junction bases left unmatched: 7. The CDR3 covers 14 residues. Germline V gene data show CDR1 as SSHAT and CDR2 as FNYEAQ (reference sequence). CDR3 residues: CASSRSSGSGEQYF. CDR3 coding DNA: TGTGCCAGCAGCCGATCTAGCGGGAGTGGCGAGCAGTACTTC. Complete variable domain (other parts from reference TRBV7-7 and TRBJ2-7): GAGVSQSPRYKVTKRGQDVTLRCDPISSHATLYWYQQALGQGPEFLTYFNYEAQPDKSGLPSDRFSAERPEGSISTLTIQRTEQRDSAMYRCASSRSSGSGEQYFGPGTRLTVT.

CDR3 amino acids: CASSLSSGRRNEQFF. DNA of the CDR3: TGTGCCAGCAGTTTATCTAGCGGGAGACGGAATGAGCAGTTCTTC. The chain has TRBV27 and TRBJ2-1; the match to TRBD2 covers 9 bases. Per germline, CDR1 MNHEY and CDR2 SMNVEV (reference sequence). The CDR3 sequence is 15 residues long. Trimming removed 0 bases from V and 7 bases from J; junction bases left unmatched: 4.

The CDR3 coding sequence is TGCGCCAGCAGCTGGGGGACAGGGGTCGGCTACACCTTC. It translates to CASSWGTGVGYTF. This rearrangement joins TRBV5-1 to TRBJ1-2; 10 bases are a match to TRBD1. The CDR3 extends over 13 amino acids. The V gene's germline CDR1 is SGHRS and CDR2 YFSETQ. Trimming took 3 bases from V and 8 from J; bases not matched to a gene: 4.

The rearrangement uses TRBV30 and TRBJ1-2; D is undetermined. Germline assignment: CDR1 GTSNPN and CDR2 SVGIG (reference sequence). V gave up 3 bases and J gave up 4 bases, with 6 bases separating them. CDR3 size: 11 residues. CDR3 in amino acids: CAWSPGYGYTF. DNA of the CDR3: TGTGCCTGGAGCCCGGGCTATGGCTACACCTTC.

The chain uses TRBV30 and TRBJ1-1; a weak D match, TRBD1 (5 bases). Per the germline V gene, CDR1 is GTSNPN and CDR2 is SVGIG (reference sequence). This CDR3 contains 13 residues. Trimming left V 5 bases short and J 4 bases short, with 14 bases between. CDR3 DNA sequence: TGTGCCTGGGGACGAAACGGGGGCACTGAAGCTTTCTTT. Translation gives CAWGRNGGTEAFF.

The chain couples TRBV19 to TRBJ1-2; 8 bases are a match to TRBD1. The CDR3 runs 12 residues. V shed 9 bases and J 8 bases; nucleotides not matched to a gene: 8. The germline gives CDR1 LNHDA, CDR2 SQIVND (reference sequence). The CDR3 DNA sequence: TGTGCCAGCCTCAGGGGGCCTGGGGGCTACACCTTC. It yields the protein CASLRGPGGYTF.

V gene TRBV4-1 combines with J gene TRBJ2-2; 10 nucleotides agree with TRBD2. The V gene end was trimmed by 4 bases and the J gene end by 3 bases; junction bases not matched to a gene: 2. CDR3 length: 15 amino acids. Germline CDR1 is MGHRA and CDR2 is YSYEKL. In DNA, the CDR3 is TGCGCCAGCAGCCTCGGACTAGCGGACACCGGGGAGCTGTTTTTT. Amino acid sequence: CASSLGLADTGELFF.

This chain uses TRBV25-1 with TRBJ2-1, with D possibly being TRBD2 (6 bases). The CDR3 has 17 amino acids. Germline values: CDR1 MGHDK, CDR2 SYGVNS. V lost 0 bases and J 0 bases, leaving 12 bases between the germline ends. The DNA for the CDR3 is TGTGCCAGCAGTGAATATTTCGGAGGGTCCTCCTACAATGAGCAGTTCTTC. Protein: CASSEYFGGSSYNEQFF. Drawing the rest from reference TRBV25-1 and TRBJ2-1, the complete variable domain is EADIYQTPRYLVIGTGKKITLECSQTMGHDKMYWYQQDPGMELHLIHYSYGVNSTEKGDLSSESTVSRIRTEHFPLTLESARPSHTSQYLCASSEYFGGSSYNEQFFGPGTRLTVL.